This TCR beta chain is drawn from a study of technical replicates of blood from a few donors. Clones were read by immunoSEQ multiplex PCR, and TCRdb kept only the in-frame ones, dropping some. The data show 70,000 to 95,000 clones, approximately 97% seen once. V was trimmed by 5 bases and J by 4 bases, leaving 3 bases between them. This CDR3 comprises 10 residues. Germline V lookup: CDR1 DFQATT, CDR2 SNEGSKA (reference sequence). The chain carries TRBV20-1 and TRBJ2-4; D is uncertain. The sample consisted of T cells isolated from PBMCs. This sequence was found in a human donor in good health. CDR3 nucleotide sequence: TGCAGTGCTCTTAAAAACATTCAGTACTTC. Translated: CSALKNIQYF.